The 2 T cell receptor beta chains presented below share a single source sample, sequenced in a study of blood T cell repertoires in COVID-19. Profiling relied on immunoSEQ multiplex PCR, and the TCRdb table lists in-frame clones only, not all of them. The table includes approximately 530,000 clones, about 89% detected once. Sample: peripheral blood. These receptors were obtained from a woman between 45 and 65 years old with COVID-19, enrolled during active disease.

In DNA, the CDR3 is TGTGCCAGCGCATTGGGGGGGCGCACAGATACGCAGTATTTT. Encoded protein: CASALGGRTDTQYF. The chain has TRBV6-5 and TRBJ2-3; tentatively, D is TRBD2 (7 bases). The germline V gene encodes CDR1 MNHEY and CDR2 SVGAGI. CDR3 length: 14 amino acids. Between the trimmed V and J ends, which lost 8 bases and 1 base, there was a span of 13 bases.

The chain links TRBV11-2 to TRBJ2-7, with D perhaps TRBD2 (6 bases). Trimming removed 5 bases at V and 5 bases at J, with 10 bases between. The CDR3 consists of 12 residues. Germline-derived CDR1 and CDR2 are SGHAT and FQNNGV. The CDR3 loop is CASSATGDEQYF. In DNA, the CDR3 is TGTGCCAGCAGCGCAACGGGAGACGAGCAGTACTTC. Full variable domain (rest looked up from reference TRBV11-2 and TRBJ2-7): EAGVAQSPRYKIIEKRQSVAFWCNPISGHATLYWYQQILGQGPKLLIQFQNNGVVDDSQLPKDRFSAERLKGVDSTLKIQPAKLEDSAVYLCASSATGDEQYFGPGTRLTVT.